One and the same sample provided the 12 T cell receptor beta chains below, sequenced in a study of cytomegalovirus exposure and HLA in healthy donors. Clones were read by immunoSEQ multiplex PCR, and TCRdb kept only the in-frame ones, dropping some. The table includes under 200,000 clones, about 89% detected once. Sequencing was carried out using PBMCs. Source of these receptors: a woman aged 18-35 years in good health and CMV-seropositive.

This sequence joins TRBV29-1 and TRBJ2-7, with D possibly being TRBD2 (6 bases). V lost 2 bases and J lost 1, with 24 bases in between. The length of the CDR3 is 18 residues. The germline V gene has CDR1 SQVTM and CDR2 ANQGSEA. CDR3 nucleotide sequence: TGCAGCGTTGAACTCCCCTCTTGGAGGGCCGAGGGGTCCTACGAGCAGTACTTC. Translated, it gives CSVELPSWRAEGSYEQYF.

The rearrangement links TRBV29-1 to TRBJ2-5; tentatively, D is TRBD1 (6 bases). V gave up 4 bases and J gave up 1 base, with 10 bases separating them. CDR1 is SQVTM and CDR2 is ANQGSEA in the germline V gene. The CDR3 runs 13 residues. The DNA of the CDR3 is TGCAGCGTTGGGGTAGGGGGCCAAGAGACCCAGTACTTC. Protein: CSVGVGGQETQYF.

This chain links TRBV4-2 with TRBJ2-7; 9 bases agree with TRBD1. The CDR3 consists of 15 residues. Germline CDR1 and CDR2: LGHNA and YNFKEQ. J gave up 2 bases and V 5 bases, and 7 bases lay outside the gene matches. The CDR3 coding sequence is TGTGCCAGCAGCAAAGGGGGGACAGGGACCTACGAGCAGTACTTC. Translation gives CASSKGGTGTYEQYF.

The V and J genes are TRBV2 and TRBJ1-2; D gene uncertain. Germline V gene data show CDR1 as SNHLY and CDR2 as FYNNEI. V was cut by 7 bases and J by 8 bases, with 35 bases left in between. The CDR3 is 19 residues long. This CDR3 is CASTETPYTEGFEGGGYTF. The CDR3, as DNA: TGTGCCAGCACAGAAACCCCTTACACAGAGGGTTTCGAGGGTGGGGGCTACACCTTC.

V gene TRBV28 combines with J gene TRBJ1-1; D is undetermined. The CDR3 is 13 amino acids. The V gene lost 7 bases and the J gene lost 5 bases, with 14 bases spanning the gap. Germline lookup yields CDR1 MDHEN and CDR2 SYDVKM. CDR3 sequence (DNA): TGTGCCAGCAACCGCTTCACGGAGACTGAAGCTTTCTTT. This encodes CASNRFTETEAFF.

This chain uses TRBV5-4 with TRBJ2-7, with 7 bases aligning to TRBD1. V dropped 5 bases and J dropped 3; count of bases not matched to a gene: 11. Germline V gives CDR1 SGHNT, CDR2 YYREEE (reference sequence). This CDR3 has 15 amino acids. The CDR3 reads CASRQPGQTFYEQYF. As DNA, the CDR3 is TGTGCCAGCAGACAGCCGGGACAGACATTCTACGAGCAGTACTTC.

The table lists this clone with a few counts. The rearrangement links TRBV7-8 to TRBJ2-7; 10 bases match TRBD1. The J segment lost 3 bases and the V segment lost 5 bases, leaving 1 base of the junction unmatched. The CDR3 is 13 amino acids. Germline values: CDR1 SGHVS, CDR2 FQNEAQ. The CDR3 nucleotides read TGTGCCAGCAGCCGGGACAGGGGCTACGAGCAGTACTTC. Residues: CASSRDRGYEQYF. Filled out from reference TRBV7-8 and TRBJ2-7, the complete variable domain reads GAGVSQSPRYKVAKRGQDVALRCDPISGHVSLFWYQQALGQGPEFLTYFQNEAQLDKSGLPSDRFFAERPEGSVSTLKIQRTQQEDSAVYLCASSRDRGYEQYFGPGTRLTVT.

The CDR3 DNA is TGTGCCAGTAGTACCCTAATGAACACTGAAGCTTTCTTT. Translation: CASSTLMNTEAFF. The J gene is TRBJ1-1, the V gene TRBV19; D unresolved. Germline values: CDR1 LNHDA, CDR2 SQIVND (reference sequence). The CDR3 has 13 residues. The V end was cut by 4 bases, the J end by 0 bases, with 6 bases between.

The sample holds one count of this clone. CDR3: CASRLTGGSYEQYF. CDR3 coding DNA: TGTGCCAGCCGATTGACAGGGGGCTCCTACGAGCAGTACTTC. This chain connects TRBV28 to TRBJ2-7; TRBD1 aligns across 9 bases. V trimming: 8 bases; J trimming: 0 bases; junction bases outside the gene matches: 5. Per germline, CDR1 MDHEN and CDR2 SYDVKM. This CDR3 has 14 residues.

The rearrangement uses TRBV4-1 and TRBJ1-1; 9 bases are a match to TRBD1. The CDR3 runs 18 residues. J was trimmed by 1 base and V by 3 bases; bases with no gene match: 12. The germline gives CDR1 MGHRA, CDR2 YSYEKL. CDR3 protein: CASSHSPGTGLGNTEAFF. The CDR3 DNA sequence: TGCGCCAGCAGCCATAGTCCCGGGACAGGGTTGGGGAACACTGAAGCTTTCTTT.

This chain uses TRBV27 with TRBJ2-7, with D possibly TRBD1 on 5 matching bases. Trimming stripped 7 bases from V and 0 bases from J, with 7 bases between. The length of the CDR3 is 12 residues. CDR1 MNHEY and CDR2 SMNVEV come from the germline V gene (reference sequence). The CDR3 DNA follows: TGTGCCAGCAAGGGGCTCTCCTACGAGCAGTACTTC. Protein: CASKGLSYEQYF.

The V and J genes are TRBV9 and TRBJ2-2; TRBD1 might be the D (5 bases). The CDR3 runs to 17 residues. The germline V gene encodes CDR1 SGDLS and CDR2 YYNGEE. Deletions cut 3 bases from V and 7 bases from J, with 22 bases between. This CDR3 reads CASSDPLGHPLSGELFF. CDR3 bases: TGTGCCAGCAGCGACCCTCTTGGACACCCGTTAAGCGGGGAGCTGTTTTTT.